The clone carrying this TCR beta chain was seen at least ten times. Bone marrow was sampled from every patient at the time of active disease. From germline, CDR1 is SGHTA and CDR2 FQGTGA. Trimming removed 4 bases from V and 4 bases from J; junction bases left unmatched: 3. The CDR3 totals 14 residues. The library was built from around 400 ng RNA with molecular barcoded adaptors for alpha/delta and beta/gamma chains. From the reads, TCRdb called clonotypes with MiXCR, one entry per CDR3 protein. Seen here are 50,000 to 65,000 distinct CDR3 sequences, around an eighth observed once, and the top ten hold approximately 16%. The sample comes from a study of read filtering for tumor transcriptome and immune sequencing. Study overall: 8 or 9 patients were R-ISS I, 16 were R-ISS II, about seven were R-ISS III. Transcriptome libraries were built from DNase-treated RNA.

The sequenced sample was a population of CD138-negative cells sorted from bone marrow. The chain employs TRBV7-3 and TRBJ2-3, with TRBD1 matching 9 bases. This receptor was taken from a donor at least 40 years old with multiple myeloma. CDR3 region: CASSYRQGADTQYF. The CDR3 bases are TGTGCCAGCAGCTACCGACAGGGGGCAGATACGCAGTATTTT.